This is a list of T cell receptor beta chains from one sample in a study of blood T cell repertoires in COVID-19. The table came from immunoSEQ multiplex PCR; TCRdb's copy has only in-frame clones and leaves some out. Counted here are around 380,000 clones, about 80% occurring once; the ten biggest clones make up under 1.2%. Sequenced material: peripheral blood. The receptor source for this set is a human donor with acute or convalescent COVID-19. The donor label of this sample is uncertain. Both conserved end residues are part of each CDR3. A D gene is named only where the DNA matches it firmly. Expanded clones are given a class, and other clones once, few, many or no size at all.

few,TRBV6-1,.,TRBJ1-5,CASSAGRAYSNQPQHF,TGTGCCAGCAGTGCTGGCAGGGCGTATAGCAATCAGCCCCAGCATTTT
.,TRBV14,.,TRBJ1-2,CASSQDKAEGRSYGYTF,TGTGCCAGCAGCCAAGATAAGGCGGAGGGACGGTCCTATGGCTACACCTTC
.,TRBV3-1/TRBV3-2,.,TRBJ1-1,CASSDHGGNTEAFF,TGTGCCAGCAGCGACCACGGAGGGAACACTGAAGCTTTCTTT
.,TRBV18,TRBD1,TRBJ1-2,CASSPDRGRGGYTF,TGTGCCAGCTCACCAGACAGGGGGCGAGGTGGCTACACCTTC
.,TRBV5-5,TRBD1,TRBJ1-1,CASSWTGDTEAFF,TGTGCCAGCTCCTGGACAGGGGACACTGAAGCTTTCTTT
few,TRBV10-1,.,TRBJ1-1,CASSLRTNTEAFF,TGCGCCAGCAGTCTTAGGACAAACACTGAAGCTTTCTTT
.,TRBV29-1,TRBD1,TRBJ2-2,CSVEKDRGRTGELFF,TGCAGTGTTGAGAAGGACAGGGGGAGGACCGGGGAGCTGTTTTTT
few,TRBV7-2,TRBD2,TRBJ2-3,CASSPGAASGFTDTQYF,TGTGCCAGCAGCCCCGGAGCCGCTAGCGGTTTCACAGATACGCAGTATTTT
.,TRBV20-1,.,TRBJ1-2,CSASARNFRDGYTF,TGCAGTGCTAGTGCCAGGAACTTCAGGGATGGCTACACCTTC
.,TRBV19,.,TRBJ1-2,CASTQPRVGNYGYTF,TGTGCCAGTACCCAACCCCGGGTCGGCAACTATGGCTACACCTTC
.,TRBV18,TRBD1,TRBJ2-7,CASSPGTAGIHEQYF,TGTGCCAGCTCGCCCGGGACAGCCGGTATCCACGAGCAGTACTTC
.,TRBV3-1/TRBV3-2,.,TRBJ2-7,CASSQDFNSYEQYF,TGTGCCAGCAGCCAAGACTTTAACTCCTACGAGCAGTACTTC
.,TRBV7-9,.,TRBJ1-4,CASSLGGTRANEKLFF,TGTGCCAGCAGCTTAGGTGGGACAAGGGCTAATGAAAAACTGTTTTTT
once,TRBV7-8,TRBD1,TRBJ2-1,CASSPHPGQGNEQFF,TGTGCCAGCAGCCCCCACCCGGGACAGGGAAATGAGCAGTTCTTC
.,TRBV7-9,.,TRBJ2-2,CASSLALTTGELFF,TGTGCCAGCAGCTTAGCGCTAACCACCGGGGAGCTGTTTTTT
.,TRBV28,.,TRBJ2-7,CASSLRYEQYF,TGTGCCAGCAGTTTACGCTACGAGCAGTACTTC
.,TRBV5-1,.,TRBJ1-1,CASSLAGPGGNTEAFF,TGCGCCAGCAGCTTGGCCGGCCCCGGGGGGAACACTGAAGCTTTCTTT
.,TRBV12-3/TRBV12-4,.,TRBJ1-4,CASSLGGRLNF,TGTGCCAGCAGTTTAGGAGGGAGGCTCAATTTT